This T cell receptor (beta chain) originates from a study of shared clonotypes between healthy human individuals. Across the study: Donors had three CD4 naive, three CD4 memory, two CD8 naive and one CD8 memory plate apiece. General study findings and limits: The small donor group covered limited genetic and exposure diversity. All-four-donor shared clonotypes had higher generation probabilities than non-shared clonotypes did. Compared with memory subsets, naive subsets generally had larger estimated richness.

With respect to this clone: Antigen specificity is unknown.

CD8 cells classed as naive were CD45RO-negative and positively selected for CCR7, excluding terminally differentiated effector memory CD45RA+ cells. The protocol was immunoSEQ multiplex PCR, while the TCRdb copy is restricted to in-frame clones and leaves out a portion. The data hold 760,000 or so clones, with approximately 96% observed a single time. The germline V gene has CDR1 KGHSH and CDR2 LQKENI. The V segment lost 6 bases and the J segment 3 bases; nucleotides outside the gene matches: 4. This CDR3 contains 15 residues. The material sequenced was naive CD8+ T cells sorted from blood. The sequence was collected from a man aged 25 to 40 in good health. V gene TRBV18 combines with J gene TRBJ2-1, with 11 nucleotides matching TRBD1. The CDR3 spells CASSPGTGGYNEQFF. In DNA, the CDR3 is TGTGCCAGCTCGCCTGGGACAGGGGGCTACAATGAGCAGTTCTTC. Filled out from reference TRBV18 and TRBJ2-1, the complete variable domain reads NAGVMQNPRHLVRRRGQEARLRCSPMKGHSHVYWYRQLPEEGLKFMVYLQKENIIDESGMPKERFSAEFPKEGPSILRIQQVVRGDSAAYFCASSPGTGGYNEQFFGPGTRLTVL.